This is a list of T cell receptor beta chains from one sample in a study of blood T cells in healthy people across ages. TCRdb re-called the 5' RACE reads through MiXCR, storing one row per CDR3 protein. The sample records approximately 780,000 distinct CDR3 sequences, about 26% being singletons. This sample was shared with a second study, whose subject was T cells of mothers and their children.

The material sequenced was blood. All receptors come from a boy younger than 18 in good health. The CDR3 runs from the conserved cysteine through the conserved F or W. A D gene is named only where the DNA matches it firmly. A row's size may be missing; if present it is once, few, many or a size class.

>TRBJ1-2|NA|NA|TRBV4-1
TGCGCCAGCAGAGTGGCCTATTCGGACTATGGCTACACCTTC
CASRVAYSDYGYTF
>TRBJ1-1|NA|NA|TRBV13
TGTGCCAGCAGTCTCCCGGGGGGTCTGGGGAGCACTGAAGCTTTCTTT
CASSLPGGLGSTEAFF
>TRBJ2-7|NA|few|TRBV6-1
TGTGCCAGCAGGGACCTAACGAGGGAGCAGTACTTC
CASRDLTREQYF
>TRBJ2-2|TRBD1|NA|TRBV20-1
TGCAGTGCTAGACAGGGGGCGACCGGGGAGCTGTTTTTT
CSARQGATGELFF
>TRBJ2-3|NA|few|TRBV29-1
TGCAGCGTTGAAGGGACAAACGCACGGACAGATACGCAGTATTTT
CSVEGTNARTDTQYF
>TRBJ2-7|NA|NA|TRBV7-9
TGTGCCAGCAGCCGACCCCCAGGCCTGAGCTCCTACGAGCAGTACTTC
CASSRPPGLSSYEQYF
>TRBJ2-7|NA|few|TRBV14
TGTGCCAGCAGCGTAGTTAACACCTACGAGCAGTACTTC
CASSVVNTYEQYF
>TRBJ2-1|NA|few|TRBV2
TGTGCCAGCAGCTTTCGTACAATGAACCTTAACAATGAGCAGTTCTTC
CASSFRTMNLNNEQFF
>TRBJ2-1|TRBD2|NA|TRBV7-2
TGTGCCAGCAGCTTCCTCGGGGGGGCCTACAATGAGCAGTTCTTC
CASSFLGGAYNEQFF
>TRBJ2-4|NA|NA|TRBV29-1
TGCAGCGTTGCAGACAGGTTAGCCAAAAACATTCAGTACTTC
CSVADRLAKNIQYF
>TRBJ1-2|NA|few|TRBV6-6
TGTGCCAGCAGTCATGACGGTGCTCGGGGCTACACCTTC
CASSHDGARGYTF
>TRBJ2-5|NA|few|TRBV15
TGTGCCACCGGCAAACGAGGGGCCCTCAAAGAGACCCAGTACTTC
CATGKRGALKETQYF
>TRBJ2-1|NA|few|TRBV5-1
TGCGCCAGCAGCCCGCAGGGCCCCGATGAGCAGTTCTTC
CASSPQGPDEQFF
>TRBJ2-7|TRBD1|few|TRBV20-1
TGCAGTGCTAGAGATTTAGGGACAGGGCGTTACGAGCAGTACTTC
CSARDLGTGRYEQYF
>TRBJ2-4|NA|once|TRBV5-1
TGCGCCAGCAGCTTGGGATACGGAGCCAAAAACATTCAGTACTTC
CASSLGYGAKNIQYF
>TRBJ2-3|NA|NA|TRBV7-9
TGTGCCAGCAGCTTAGAGACTCACTATACGCAGTATTTT
CASSLETHYTQYF
>TRBJ2-6|NA|NA|TRBV5-1
TGCGCCAGCAGCTTGGGACAGATATCTGGGGCCAACGTCCTGACTTTC
CASSLGQISGANVLTF
>TRBJ2-5|TRBD1|few|TRBV7-2
TGTGCCAGCACCGAGACAGGGGGTCAAGAGACCCAGTACTTC
CASTETGGQETQYF
>TRBJ2-2|NA|few|TRBV9
TGTGCCAGCAGCGCCGGAGGGGACACCGGGGAGCTGTTTTTT
CASSAGGDTGELFF
>TRBJ2-7|NA|NA|TRBV27
TGTGCCAGCAGTTTGGTGGGGGGAACCCCCTACGAGCAGTACTTC
CASSLVGGTPYEQYF
>TRBJ2-3|TRBD1|NA|TRBV12-3/TRBV12-4
TGTGCCAGCAGTTCATGGGACAGCTCGGATACGCAGTATTTT
CASSSWDSSDTQYF
>TRBJ2-5|NA|few|TRBV7-3
TGTGCCAGCAGCTCCCATTCTAGCGACCGGGAGACCCAGTACTTC
CASSSHSSDRETQYF
>TRBJ1-2|TRBD1|NA|TRBV4-1
TGCGCCAGCAGCCAACCGATAGGGACAGGGGGCAACTATGGCTACACCTTC
CASSQPIGTGGNYGYTF
>TRBJ2-5|NA|many|TRBV3-1
TGTGCCAGCAGCCAAGGGGCACCGGAGACCCAGTACTTC
CASSQGAPETQYF
>TRBJ2-7|TRBD1|NA|TRBV29-1
TGCAGCGTAGAAGGGACAGGGGGCAGCTACGAGCAGTACTTC
CSVEGTGGSYEQYF
>TRBJ1-1|NA|NA|TRBV20-1
TGCAGTGCTAGGACCGGGGTGGCTGAAGCTTTCTTT
CSARTGVAEAFF
>TRBJ1-2|NA|few|TRBV27
TGTGCCAGCAGCCCTATGGGGCCCTATGGCTACACCTTC
CASSPMGPYGYTF
>TRBJ1-6|NA|NA|TRBV6-5
TGTGCCAGCAGTTCCCAGCCCGGGGCCGATTCACCCCTCCACTTT
CASSSQPGADSPLHF
>TRBJ1-4|NA|NA|TRBV7-6
TGTGCCAGCAGCTTAGAGGGGGACGAAAAACTGTTTTTT
CASSLEGDEKLFF
>TRBJ2-5|NA|few|TRBV6-1
TGTGCCAGCAGTGAAGCTGGCAGGAATGGCCAAGAGACCCAGTACTTC
CASSEAGRNGQETQYF
>TRBJ2-5|NA|few|TRBV20-1
TGCAGTGCTAGGGAGGGAATCCAAGAGACCCAGTACTTC
CSAREGIQETQYF
>TRBJ2-7|NA|few|TRBV12-3/TRBV12-4
TGTGCCAGCAGTTTTCTGGGGAGCTCCTACGAGCAGTACTTC
CASSFLGSSYEQYF
>TRBJ2-3|NA|NA|TRBV28
TGTGCCAGCAGTTTATATGCCACAGATACGCAGTATTTT
CASSLYATDTQYF
>TRBJ2-6|TRBD1|NA|TRBV2
TGTGCCAGCAGTGACGGGACAGGGGGCTCTGGGGCCAACGTCCTGACTTTC
CASSDGTGGSGANVLTF
>TRBJ2-7|NA|few|TRBV24-1
TGTGCCACCAGTGAGCCTACAGGCGAGCAGTACTTC
CATSEPTGEQYF
>TRBJ2-3|NA|NA|TRBV20-1
TGCAGTGCGGGAGCGGGCACGCAGTATTTT
CSAGAGTQYF